These 11 T cell receptor beta chains came from one sample sequenced in a study of T cells in Graves' hyperthyroidism and ophthalmopathy. TCR beta CDR3 regions were amplified from RNA transcripts. Using the HTBI primer set, a first-round RT-PCR was run on the TCR CDR3. TCRdb reanalysed the multiplex PCR reads using MiXCR and keeps one entry per CDR3 protein. The profile shows some 720,000 distinct CDR3 sequences, about 16% of them singletons. The source material was blood. The receptors shown here come from a man in his late teens or twenties with Graves' hyperthyroidism.

This clonotype appeared many times. The genes are TRBV28 and TRBJ2-7, with D maybe TRBD1 (6 bases). V was pared by 5 bases and J by 5 bases, with 13 bases between. There are 13 residues in the CDR3. From germline, CDR1 is MDHEN and CDR2 SYDVKM. The CDR3 protein is CASSPATGHEQYF. DNA of the CDR3: TGTGCCAGCAGTCCAGCGACAGGCCACGAGCAGTACTTC.

This clonotype was detected many times. The chain couples TRBV6-2 or TRBV6-3 to TRBJ1-1, with a possible D match to TRBD1 (5 bases). CDR1 and CDR2 from the germline V gene are MNHEY and SVGEGT. This CDR3 spans 14 amino acids. Trimming shortened V by 7 bases and J by 3 bases, and 15 bases separated the two germline ends. The CDR3 coding sequence is TGTGCCAGCATTCAAAACTGGGGGTACACTGAAGCTTTCTTT. This translates into CASIQNWGYTEAFF.

Points on this clonotype: It is unclear where the CDR3 begins or ends on the DNA, so no DNA is shown, and the CDR3 is as TCRdb lists it. The gene calls are TRBV10-3 and TRBJ2-2; TRBD2 is the table's D call, not checked against the DNA. The CDR3 is 16 residues long, counting both termini. CDR1 is ENHRY and CDR2 is SYGVKD in the germline V gene. CDR3 region: CAISDPAGGLSGSCFF.

This clonotype was seen only a few times. The J gene is TRBJ2-1, the V gene TRBV29-1; 8 bases align to TRBD1. The CDR3 is 15 residues long. Unmatched junction bases numbered 12, after V lost 5 bases and J lost 6 bases. Per germline, CDR1 SQVTM and CDR2 ANQGSEA. CDR3 sequence (DNA): TGCAGCGTTACCACGACAGGGGAACTGGGCAATGAGCAGTTCTTC. Translating it yields CSVTTTGELGNEQFF.

V and J are TRBV30 and TRBJ1-5; the D is unclear. Germline-derived CDR1 and CDR2 are GTSNPN and SVGIG (reference sequence). V lost 4 bases and J 0 bases, leaving 10 bases between the germline ends. This CDR3 region has 14 residues. CDR3 sequence (DNA): TGTGCCTGGAACACCGGGAATAGCAATCAGCCCCAGCATTTT. Translated, it gives CAWNTGNSNQPQHF.

Regarding this clonotype: This clone may be a read error of a much larger clone one base away. The CDR3 DNA reads as TGTGCCAGCAGTTCCGGGGGATTCTCGAAAAATCAGCCCCAGCATTTT. Translation gives CASSSGGFSKNQPQHF. V usage is TRBV28 and J usage is TRBJ1-5; maybe TRBD1 (5 bases). Germline CDR1 reads MDHEN; CDR2 reads SYDVKM. Trimming removed 4 bases from V and 4 bases from J, with 17 bases in between. This CDR3 comprises 16 residues.

Points on this clonotype: As the CDR3 is not closed by the conserved phenylalanine or tryptophan, this likely results from a read error. The rearrangement joins TRBV20-1 to TRBJ2-7, with 7 positions matching TRBD1. This CDR3 contains 16 residues. The V segment lost 1 base and the J segment 3 bases; nucleotides outside the gene matches: 12. The germline V gene encodes CDR1 DFQATT and CDR2 SNEGSKA (reference sequence). CDR3 DNA sequence: TGCAGTGCTAGAGTGACGGGCGACAGGGCGATCTACGAGCAGTACCTC. Residues: CSARVTGDRAIYEQYL.

The rearrangement uses TRBV7-3 and TRBJ2-4, with a weak D call TRBD1 (6 bases). V lost 7 bases to trimming and J lost 8 bases, with 12 bases between them. This CDR3 is built from 12 residues. Germline values: CDR1 SGHTA, CDR2 FQGTGA. The CDR3 here is CASKGGSDIQYF. The CDR3 coding sequence is TGTGCCAGCAAAGGGGGTAGTGACATTCAGTACTTC.

V gene TRBV10-3 combines with J gene TRBJ2-3; the D gene is possibly TRBD1 (5 bases). CDR1 is ENHRY, CDR2 SYGVKD, per germline. The CDR3 sequence is 15 residues long. Trimming pared 3 bases from V and 0 bases from J, leaving 10 bases between. The CDR3 DNA reads TGTGCCATCAGTGACAGGGATACTAGCACAGATACGCAGTATTTT. Translated, it gives CAISDRDTSTDTQYF.

The rearrangement uses TRBV12-3 or TRBV12-4 and TRBJ1-5, with D unresolved. This CDR3 is 12 amino acids long. The V and J ends lost 3 bases and 7 bases respectively, with 7 bases between them. This CDR3 reads CASSFPEQPQHF. In DNA, the CDR3 is TGTGCCAGCAGTTTTCCAGAACAGCCCCAGCATTTT.

This clonotype was observed at least ten times. The rearrangement joins TRBV20-1 to TRBJ2-7; D gene uncertain. The germline gives CDR1 DFQATT, CDR2 SNEGSKA (reference sequence). Trimming stripped 3 bases from V and 1 base from J, with 10 bases between. The CDR3 length is 13 residues. For the CDR3, the DNA is TGCAGTGCTAGGTCCCCAAATTCCTACGAGCAGTACTTC. Its translation: CSARSPNSYEQYF.